The clone carrying this T cell receptor beta chain appeared once. The antigen is unknown. CDR1 is SGHAT, CDR2 FQNNGV, per germline. The CDR3 totals 14 residues. The V and J ends lost 5 bases and 4 bases respectively, with 14 bases between them. 60 Vbeta and 13 Jbeta primers were used in PCR. Sequenced by immunoSEQ multiplex PCR; TCRdb stores in-frame clones only, minus some. The repertoire holds 200,000 or so clones, 82% seen once, with roughly 0.1% in the top ten. These data come from a study of cytomegalovirus exposure and HLA in healthy donors. Study-wide results and caveats: Available immune exposure information covered CMV serostatus only.

The TCR sequence derives from a boy younger than 10 in good health and CMV-seronegative. Sequencing was performed on PBMCs. The gene calls are TRBV11-2 and TRBJ2-5; D is perhaps TRBD1 (6 bases). The CDR3 DNA reads as TGTGCCAGCAGCCCAGGGGTGCCAGCAGAGACCCAGTACTTC. Translating it yields CASSPGVPAETQYF.